This entry lists 24 T cell receptor beta chains sequenced from one sample in a study of OX40 agonist ivuxolimab in advanced cancers. Profiled with immunoSEQ multiplex PCR; TCRdb holds only in-frame clones, not every one. The table has some 19,000 clones, 75% to 80% seen once; the top ten hold around 15%. Sequencing was performed on CD4+ or CD8+ T cells sorted from blood, taken in a trial of the OX40 agonist ivuxolimab. These receptors originate from an adult with an advanced solid tumor such as melanoma, head and neck, liver or kidney cancer.

The V call is TRBV6-5, the J call TRBJ1-2; possibly TRBD1 for D (5 bases). Trimming cost V 6 bases and J 4 bases, with 15 bases left between them. The CDR3 is made up of 14 amino acids. CDR1 is MNHEY and CDR2 is SVGAGI in the germline V gene. This chain's CDR3 is CASSRGLAGYGYTF. CDR3 nucleotide sequence: TGTGCCAGCAGCCGGGGACTGGCGGGCTATGGCTACACCTTC.

This clone was found a few times. The chain employs TRBV7-3 and TRBJ1-2; D call uncertain. CDR3 length: 14 amino acids. V was cut by 4 bases and J by 8 bases, with 17 bases left in between. CDR1 and CDR2 from the germline V gene are SGHTA and FQGTGA. CDR3 coding DNA: TGTGCCAGCAGCTACACCGGCTCGGGGTTGGGCTACACCTTC. Translating it yields CASSYTGSGLGYTF.

This clone is medium-sized in the sample. The V gene is TRBV7-9, the J gene TRBJ1-5; D possibly corresponds to TRBD1 (6 bases). Germline CDR1 reads SEHNR; CDR2 reads FQNEAQ (reference sequence). V lost 1 base and J lost 8, with 12 bases in between. The CDR3 sequence is 14 residues long. The CDR3 DNA follows: TGTGCCAGCAGCTTAGGGGACACCGGGAAGCCCCAGCATTTT. Encoded protein: CASSLGDTGKPQHF.

The CDR3 DNA follows: TGCGCCAGCAGCTTAAGGGGGCAGGGCACTGAAGCTTTCTTT. Protein: CASSLRGQGTEAFF. The chain has TRBV5-1 and TRBJ1-1; TRBD1 agrees at 7 bases. The CDR3 has 14 amino acids. Germline values: CDR1 SGHRS, CDR2 YFSETQ. J was trimmed by 4 bases and V by 2 bases; bases with no gene match: 5.

This clone has more than one count but fewer than ten. This chain uses TRBV7-2 with TRBJ1-1; 9 bases are a match to TRBD1. The germline CDR1 and CDR2 sequences are SGHTA and FQGNSA. The CDR3 runs 17 residues. Unmatched junction bases numbered 11, after V lost 5 bases and J lost 1 base. The CDR3 DNA follows: TGTGCCAGCAGCAGAGCCATACGACAGGGGGGGAACACTGAAGCTTTCTTT. This encodes CASSRAIRQGGNTEAFF.

In this sample, this clone turned up a few times. The chain couples TRBV19 to TRBJ2-1; TRBD2 agrees at 13 bases. Per the germline V gene, CDR1 is LNHDA and CDR2 is SQIVND (reference sequence). Losses at the gene ends were 1 base for V and 6 bases for J; bases not matched to a gene: 0. The CDR3 loop spans 15 amino acids. The CDR3 here is CASSIGTSGSNEQFF. The CDR3 DNA follows: TGTGCCAGTAGTATAGGGACTAGCGGGAGCAATGAGCAGTTCTTC.

V is TRBV5-4 and J is TRBJ2-6; the D is unclear. Germline CDR1 reads SGHNT; CDR2 reads YYREEE (reference sequence). The CDR3 is 16 amino acids. Trimming took off 4 bases at V and 1 base at J, with 12 bases between the two ends. CDR3 sequence reads: CASSPATPSGANVLTF. The CDR3 coding sequence is TGTGCCAGCAGCCCGGCGACACCTTCTGGGGCCAACGTCCTGACTTTC.

Of note for this clone: It is likely a read error, because the conserved phenylalanine at the end of the CDR3 is missing. This chain uses TRBV7-2 with TRBJ1-2; TRBD1 is a possible D gene (5 bases). V was clipped by 2 bases and J by 5 bases, with 9 bases between them. The CDR3 runs to 13 residues. The germline V gene encodes CDR1 SGHTA and CDR2 FQGNSA. This CDR3 reads CASSLYGGYGYTV. CDR3 sequence (DNA): TGTGCCAGCAGCTTATATGGGGGGTATGGCTACACCGTC.

V is TRBV9 and J is TRBJ1-1; D is unresolved. The CDR3 sequence is 15 residues long. V was shortened by 0 bases and J by 1 base, with 10 bases between the two germline ends. Germline CDR1 and CDR2: SGDLS and YYNGEE. CDR3 loop: CASSVGAAGNTEAFF. As DNA, the CDR3 is TGTGCCAGCAGCGTAGGGGCAGCAGGGAACACTGAAGCTTTCTTT.

This chain connects TRBV5-6 to TRBJ1-1; no reliable D call. Germline CDR1 and CDR2: SGHDT and YYEEEE. The V gene lost 6 bases and the J gene lost 1 base, with 16 bases spanning the gap. This CDR3 has 15 residues. Written as DNA, the CDR3 is TGTGCCAGCATAACGCTCCACCCAGGGAACACTGAAGCTTTCTTT. Its translation is CASITLHPGNTEAFF.

This chain joins TRBV27 and TRBJ1-2, with 11 bases matching TRBD1. Trimming removed 6 bases from V and 5 bases from J; junction bases left unmatched: 8. The CDR3 has 15 amino acids. CDR1 and CDR2 from the germline V gene are MNHEY and SMNVEV (reference sequence). The CDR3 DNA sequence: TGTGCCAGCAGCACCGGACAGGGGGCCAAATATGGCTACACCTTC. It codes for CASSTGQGAKYGYTF.

The chain is built from TRBV4-1 and TRBJ1-6; no clear D. Trimming shortened V by 0 bases and J by 9 bases, and 18 bases separated the two germline ends. CDR1 and CDR2 (germline): MGHRA, YSYEKL. This CDR3 has 17 amino acids. CDR3 sequence (DNA): TGCGCCAGCAGCCAAGATAAGTCGGGGAGTTGGGGTTCACCCCTCCACTTT. Residues: CASSQDKSGSWGSPLHF.

In its sample, this clone was seen a few times. The gene calls are TRBV6-1 and TRBJ2-7; TRBD2 agrees at 8 bases. V gave up 1 base and J gave up 1 base; unmatched junction bases: 3. CDR3 length equals 15 residues. Germline loops: CDR1 MNHNS, CDR2 SASEGT. Here the CDR3 DNA reads TGTGCCAGCAGTGAAGAAACTAGCGGTTCCTACGAGCAGTACTTC. This sequence encodes CASSEETSGSYEQYF.

The V and J genes are TRBV6-4 and TRBJ2-7; a possible D gene is TRBD1 (5 bases). CDR3 length: 14 residues. V dropped 7 bases and J dropped 6 bases, with 19 bases sitting between them. Germline-derived CDR1 and CDR2 are MRHNA and SNTAGT. CDR3 in DNA: TGTGCCAGCATTAACAGGTTCACGTATCGCGAGCAGTACTTC. Its translation is CASINRFTYREQYF.

This chain joins TRBV2 and TRBJ2-2; 9 bases are a match to TRBD1. The CDR3 contains 13 residues. V dropped 11 bases and J dropped 5; count of bases not matched to a gene: 6. Germline values: CDR1 SNHLY, CDR2 FYNNEI. CDR3 sequence (DNA): TGTGCCGGGGGGACAGGGATGACCGGGGAGCTGTTTTTT. Translation gives CAGGTGMTGELFF.

CDR3 in DNA: TGCGCCAGCAGTGGAGGCAGAAACAATGAGCAGTTCTTC. As protein: CASSGGRNNEQFF. The rearrangement joins TRBV10-1 to TRBJ2-1; D unresolved. V shed 4 bases and J shed 5 bases, with 9 bases lying between them. The germline CDR1 and CDR2 sequences are WNHNN and SYGVQD (reference sequence). The CDR3 sequence is 13 residues long.

The J gene is TRBJ2-6, the V gene TRBV30; no clear D gene. The CDR3 sequence is 13 residues long. Per germline, CDR1 GTSNPN and CDR2 SVGIG (reference sequence). Trimming removed 5 bases at V and 0 bases at J, with 5 bases between. The CDR3 region is CAWGTSGANVLTF. The CDR3 DNA sequence: TGTGCCTGGGGTACCTCTGGGGCCAACGTCCTGACTTTC.

The CDR3 nucleotides read TGTGCCAGCAGCTTATGGGGGGGGCTAGAGACCCAGTACTTC. Translation gives CASSLWGGLETQYF. The rearrangement links TRBV11-2 to TRBJ2-5, with TRBD2 as a possible D gene (7 bases). The germline V gene has CDR1 SGHAT and CDR2 FQNNGV. V was pared by 2 bases and J by 4 bases, with 11 bases between. The CDR3 totals 14 residues.

This clone has just one count. This chain links TRBV2 with TRBJ1-6; a weak D match, TRBD1 (6 bases). Germline V gene lookup returns CDR1 SNHLY and CDR2 FYNNEI. V was pared by 5 bases and J by 10 bases, with 6 bases between. The CDR3 is 11 amino acids. The CDR3 reads CASSRGSPLHF. The CDR3 DNA follows: TGTGCCAGCAGTAGGGGGTCACCCCTCCACTTT.

The gene calls are TRBV19 and TRBJ2-1; D not certain. The CDR3 extends over 10 amino acids. V lost 7 bases and J lost 6, with 4 bases in between. Germline CDR1 reads LNHDA; CDR2 reads SQIVND (reference sequence). DNA for the CDR3: TGTGCCAGTATGGGCAATGAGCAGTTCTTC. This gives the protein CASMGNEQFF.

The chain is built from TRBV4-2 and TRBJ2-3; D is ambiguous. Germline-derived CDR1 and CDR2 are LGHNA and YNFKEQ. The length of the CDR3 is 17 residues. V was shortened by 0 bases and J by 0 bases, with 13 bases between the two germline ends. In DNA form, the CDR3 reads TGTGCCAGCAGCCAAGAGAGCCACAGATCTAGCACAGATACGCAGTATTTT. This translates into CASSQESHRSSTDTQYF.

In its sample, this clone was seen once. The V call is TRBV29-1, the J call TRBJ2-2; perhaps D is TRBD1 or TRBD2 (6 bases each). Germline CDR1 reads SQVTM; CDR2 reads ANQGSEA. The CDR3 has 11 amino acids. The DNA of the CDR3 is TGCACGGGGGCAACAAACGGGGAGCTGTTTTTT. Translating gives CTGATNGELFF.

The rearrangement uses TRBV11-3 and TRBJ2-2; 14 positions agree with TRBD2. Germline V gene sequence: CDR1 SGHNT, CDR2 YENEEA. The length of the CDR3 is 17 residues. V was pared by 4 bases and J by 5 bases, with 6 bases of the junction left unmatched. The CDR3, as DNA: TGTGCCAGCAGCTCGGGGACTAGCGGGAGAACTACCGGGGAGCTGTTTTTT. Translating it yields CASSSGTSGRTTGELFF.

DNA of the CDR3: TGTGCCAGCATATATGGGGGAAACTATGGCTACACCTTC. It encodes CASIYGGNYGYTF. This sequence joins TRBV6-1 and TRBJ1-2; possible D gene TRBD1, 5 bases. Germline V lookup: CDR1 MNHNS, CDR2 SASEGT. Deletions cut 7 bases from V and 2 bases from J, with 11 bases between. The CDR3 loop spans 13 amino acids.